The following is a T cell receptor (beta chain) sequence with its context. Which antigen it targets is not known. No base quality values were provided; no much bigger clone lies one nucleotide off. The library relied on 5' RACE. Sequencing was performed on an Illumina HiSeq 2000. A universal primer binding site was added through template switching, and the final cDNA carried a unique molecular identifier so that TCR cDNA molecules could be counted accurately. First-strand cDNA for TCR alpha and beta chains was synthesized from specific primers in the conserved constant-segment region. To control for contamination, every cDNA library was double barcoded, receiving both a SMART-Mk sample barcode and Illumina barcodes. TruSeq adapter sequences, together with Illumina sample barcodes, were added in two successive PCR steps. Sequencing of the TCR alpha and beta cDNA libraries was done on the Illumina HiSeq platform using custom primers. Regarding the original processing steps: Unique molecular identifiers were extracted from raw reads with MiGEC, and CDR3 positions were determined with MiXCR. For each individual, recombination models were inferred using an EM algorithm with the repgenHMM and IGoR tools. Shared clonotype analysis was performed with the tcR package in R, normalizing sharing by the product of cloneset sizes. To study raw recombination without the effects of thymic and clonal selection, out-of-frame nonproductive sequences were analyzed. TCRdb applied fastp at Q25 and MiXCR to the public reads, then kept only in-frame beta chains. Entries are consolidated by CDR3 protein sequence, retaining the most common genes and DNA. The V and J calls, along with clone size, are taken from TCRdb and not from the paper's own processing. The sample table holds approximately 1.8 million distinct CDR3 sequences, of which 25% to 35% were seen once. The biggest ten clones account for around 0.25% of the sample.

The CDR3 holds 13 amino acids from the cysteine to the phenylalanine. Only the CDR3 DNA is retained, 39 bases long and in frame from the first base. CDR1 and CDR2 are drawn from the germline V gene (reference sequence): MNHEY, SMNVEV. V lost 3 bases and J lost 10 bases, and the count of bases not matched to a germline gene is 7. This sample was taken from a study of identical twins (dated by TCRdb to 2016 to 2017). General notes on the study: TCR alpha and beta repertoires from monozygotic twins, unrelated adults of various ages and cord blood were deep-sequenced to test whether fetal clonotypes persist. Replicate twin experiments were performed at different times using different library preparation protocols to rule out contamination.

On the study overall, not on this receptor specifically: A weaker excess of twin sharing was found in beta out-of-frame sequences because the signal-to-noise ratio was lowered by fewer shared sequences. Abundant cord blood beta clonotypes carried fewer insertions; young adult naive repertoires showed a weaker similar trend, while memory repertoires showed none. Zero-insertion analyses could be partly confounded by invariant T cells such as MAIT and iNKT, although diverse VJ usage argued against such confounding for most clonotypes. Compared with coincidental sharing between unrelated individuals, an excess of low generation-probability sequences was observed among out-of-frame TCR alpha sequences shared between twins. Because the same donors could not be followed over many years, the conclusions depended on cross-sectional statistical analysis. Out-of-frame TCR alpha sharing in monozygotic twins was systematically underestimated by recombination models, whereas sharing between unrelated individuals was in agreement with the recombination models.

All donors were healthy Caucasians. This TCR was sampled from a newborn girl in good health. The sequence is built from TRBV27 and TRBJ1-2, with 8 junctional bases fitting TRBD1. The sample comprised cord blood. The CDR3 here reads CASSFSGTGDYTF. The nucleotide sequence reads TGTGCCAGCAGTTTCTCCGGGACAGGAGACTACACCTTC.